Detailed here is one TCR beta chain. The target antigen is unknown. The data stem from a study of T-cell reconstitution after alpha-beta-depleted transplantation in children. Regarding the study as a whole: As was reported, about two months after transplant, alpha-beta T cells came from several hundred expanded graft clones. Surviving thymic progenitors and recipient T cells were the source of high TCRbeta diversity at day 60 in some patients. T-cell counts and diversity at one year following transplant were attributed mainly to newly produced T cells.

Unique molecular identifiers featured in how the TCRbeta library was prepared. TCRdb itself ran the PCR reads through MiXCR, one entry per CDR3 protein. The sample shows some 200,000 distinct CDR3 sequences, about 7% of them seen only once. The TCR sequence derives from a boy between 2 and 15 years old with acute lymphoblastic leukemia, due to receive a stem cell transplant. Sequenced material: PBMCs, taken before TCRalphabeta/CD19-depleted stem cell transplant.

The chain's CDR3 is CASSSRLAGGPDTQYF. For the CDR3, the DNA is TGCGCCAGCAGCTCAAGACTAGCGGGAGGGCCAGATACGCAGTATTTT. V usage is TRBV5-1 and J usage is TRBJ2-3; TRBD2 matches at 14 bases. CDR1 is SGHRS, CDR2 YFSETQ, per germline. Losses at the gene ends were 3 bases for V and 4 bases for J; bases not matched to a gene: 4. The CDR3 spans 16 residues.